This T cell receptor (beta chain) was sequenced for a study of T cell responses to AZD1222 COVID-19 vaccine. Study-level background: The study pooled second doses at about 4 or about 12 weeks. Study findings and constraints: Every sample of the repertoires postdated the peak T cell response. It should be noted that donors were predominantly white British and more often female, and clonal diversity was possibly underestimated.

Assay: immunoSEQ multiplex PCR; the TCRdb copy retains only in-frame clones and omits some. In the table there are some 58,000 clones, 88% of which are singletons. This clone occurred a few times. The antigen is not known. This sequence was found in an adult in good health. Sequencing was performed on peripheral blood, taken on day 0 of AZD1222 vaccination.

The CDR3 region is CASSPLANEQYF. For the CDR3, the DNA is TGTGCCAGCTCGCCCCTAGCGAACGAGCAGTACTTC. V and J are TRBV18 and TRBJ2-7; tentative D call: TRBD2 (6 bases). CDR3 length: 12 residues. The germline gives CDR1 KGHSH, CDR2 LQKENI. The V gene lost 6 bases and the J gene lost 5 bases, with 11 bases spanning the gap.